This T cell receptor beta chain was sequenced during a study of T cell responses to AZD1222 COVID-19 vaccine. Study findings and constraints: Spike-specific TCR breadth and depth both grew after two AZD1222 doses. Nearly half of spike-specific TCRs reportedly go after variant regions that carry no mutations. Clonal diversity was possibly underestimated, and the donors were mostly white British, with more females.

Points on this clone: Its antigen is unidentified.

The method was immunoSEQ multiplex PCR; TCRdb's version includes in-frame clones alone and lacks a portion of them. The sample contains about 180,000 clones, 80% to 90% of which appear only once. Losses at the gene ends were 6 bases for V and 4 bases for J; bases not matched to a gene: 10. The CDR3 contains 17 residues. Germline values: CDR1 MNHEY, CDR2 SVGEGT. The chain recombines TRBV6-2 or TRBV6-3 with TRBJ1-5; 12 bases agree with TRBD1. This receptor was identified in an adult in good health. Here the sequenced sample was peripheral blood, taken on day 0 of AZD1222 vaccination. In nucleotides, the CDR3 is TGTGCCAGCAGCCCTCTATCGGGACAGGGGGCGAATCAGCCCCAGCATTTT. Translation: CASSPLSGQGANQPQHF.